The 30 T cell receptor beta chains listed next were all sequenced from one sample in a study of blood T cell repertoires in COVID-19. Using immunoSEQ multiplex PCR, the repertoire was profiled, and TCRdb retains in-frame clones only, with some absent. The data contain about 180,000 clones, approximately 83% of them singletons. Source material: peripheral blood. All receptors come from a man between 60 and 75 years old with acute or convalescent COVID-19.

The chain couples TRBV2 to TRBJ1-1, with D perhaps TRBD1 (6 bases). Deletions cut 4 bases from V and 6 bases from J, with 21 bases between. CDR1 is SNHLY, CDR2 FYNNEI, per germline. The CDR3 has 16 amino acids. The CDR3 DNA follows: TGTGCCAGCAGTGTAGAGCTCTTGGGGGGGCTGGCTGAAGCTTTCTTT. This codes for CASSVELLGGLAEAFF.

This chain links TRBV5-5 with TRBJ1-3, with D possibly matching TRBD1 (5 bases). The CDR3 has 16 residues. The V and J ends lost 4 bases and 4 bases respectively, with 18 bases between them. The germline V gene encodes CDR1 SGHKS and CDR2 YYEKEE (reference sequence). The CDR3 reads CASSVGGITSGNTIYF. In DNA form, the CDR3 reads TGTGCCAGCAGCGTTGGGGGGATAACGAGCGGAAACACCATATATTTT.

V is TRBV28 and J is TRBJ1-1; TRBD1 aligns across 7 bases. Germline CDR1 is MDHEN and CDR2 is SYDVKM. The CDR3 totals 14 residues. V lost 3 bases to trimming and J lost 4 bases; unmatched junction nucleotides: 5. CDR3 sequence: CASSLGQGVTEAFF. The CDR3 coding sequence is TGTGCCAGCAGTTTGGGGCAGGGGGTCACTGAAGCTTTCTTT. The full variable domain, rest sourced from reference TRBV28 and TRBJ1-1, is DVKVTQSSRYLVKRTGEKVFLECVQDMDHENMFWYRQDPGLGLRLIYFSYDVKMKEKGDIPEGYSVSREKKERFSLILESASTNQTSMYLCASSLGQGVTEAFFGQGTRLTVV.

V usage is TRBV7-2 and J usage is TRBJ2-7, with 9 bases lining up with TRBD2. This CDR3 is built from 15 residues. Germline loops: CDR1 SGHTA, CDR2 FQGNSA. The CDR3 nucleotides are TGTGCGACGAGCGGGGCTAGCGGGAAGGGTCGCGAGCAGTACTTC. Translated: CATSGASGKGREQYF.

The count of this clone is one. The chain is built from TRBV25-1 and TRBJ1-6; 10 nucleotides match TRBD1. V lost 6 bases and J lost 7; bases outside the gene matches: 6. There are 15 residues in the CDR3. Germline-derived CDR1 and CDR2 are MGHDK and SYGVNS. The CDR3 bases are TGTGCCAGCAGCGAGGGACAGGGGCGGAATTCACCCCTCCACTTT. As protein: CASSEGQGRNSPLHF.

This sequence joins TRBV6-5 and TRBJ2-1; TRBD2 matches 10 bases. This CDR3 comprises 15 residues. Trimming removed 2 bases from V and 6 bases from J; junction bases left unmatched: 4. CDR1 is MNHEY, CDR2 SVGAGI, per germline. CDR3 protein: CASSYRSGRGNEQFF. CDR3 nucleotides: TGTGCCAGCAGTTACAGGAGCGGGAGGGGCAATGAGCAGTTCTTC.

This clone came up a few times. The V and J genes are TRBV5-1 and TRBJ2-7, with 7 bases matching TRBD1. The CDR3 runs 13 residues. V was pared by 5 bases and J by 5 bases, with 7 bases of the junction left unmatched. CDR1 is SGHRS and CDR2 is YFSETQ in the germline V gene. CDR3 sequence: CASSIGTADEQYF. The CDR3, as DNA: TGCGCCAGCAGTATCGGGACAGCGGACGAGCAGTACTTC.

The chain is built from TRBV3-1 (or the pseudogene TRBV3-2) and TRBJ1-4; D not resolved. The CDR3 is 12 amino acids. Germline V gene lookup returns CDR1 LGHDT and CDR2 YNNKEL (reference sequence). V lost 4 bases and J 8 bases, leaving 8 bases between the germline ends. The CDR3 reads CASSPSREKLFF. CDR3 DNA: TGTGCCAGCAGCCCTTCCAGGGAAAAACTGTTTTTT.

The chain couples TRBV5-6 to TRBJ2-5; D gene unclear. V was cut by 0 bases and J by 7 bases, with 7 bases left in between. Germline CDR1 and CDR2: SGHDT and YYEEEE. This CDR3 is built from 12 residues. Written as DNA, the CDR3 is TGTGCCAGCAGCTTGGACACGGGGACCCAGTACTTC. It specifies CASSLDTGTQYF.

The chain carries TRBV27 and TRBJ2-3; 8 bases are shared with TRBD1. Losses at the gene ends were 5 bases for V and 4 bases for J; bases not matched to a gene: 11. CDR1 and CDR2 (germline): MNHEY, SMNVEV (reference sequence). The CDR3 totals 16 residues. The DNA of the CDR3 is TGTGCCAGCAGTCTCTCTCGACAGGGGAGTCCAGATACGCAGTATTTT. As protein: CASSLSRQGSPDTQYF.

The chain employs TRBV19 and TRBJ1-2; perhaps TRBD1 as D (5 bases). The V end lost 4 bases, the J end lost 4 bases, and 13 bases lay between the germline ends. CDR1 is LNHDA and CDR2 is SQIVND in the germline V gene (reference sequence). The CDR3 consists of 14 residues. The CDR3 loop reads CASSTPGGGYGYTF. The CDR3 nucleotides read TGTGCCAGTAGTACTCCCGGGGGGGGCTATGGCTACACCTTC.

The V and J genes are TRBV2 and TRBJ1-5; 9 positions agree with TRBD1. CDR3 length: 14 amino acids. Per the germline V gene, CDR1 is SNHLY and CDR2 is FYNNEI. The V and J ends lost 4 bases and 6 bases, in that order; junction bases with no gene match: 4. Here the CDR3 DNA reads TGTGCCAGCAGTGTGGGACAGGGCCTTCAGCCCCAGCATTTT. Protein: CASSVGQGLQPQHF.

This chain joins TRBV7-2 and TRBJ1-3; 7 nucleotides agree with TRBD1. Germline-derived CDR1 and CDR2 are SGHTA and FQGNSA. The CDR3 extends over 15 amino acids. J was trimmed by 0 bases and V by 4 bases; bases with no gene match: 3. The CDR3 reads CASSWDRISGNTIYF. The CDR3 bases are TGTGCCAGCAGCTGGGACAGAATCTCTGGAAACACCATATATTTT. The variable domain in full, with the rest retrieved from reference TRBV7-2 and TRBJ1-3, is GAGVSQSPSNKVTEKGKDVELRCDPISGHTALYWYRQSLGQGLEFLIYFQGNSAPDKSGLPSDRFSAERTGGSVSTLTIQRTQQEDSAVYLCASSWDRISGNTIYFGEGSWLTVV.

V and J are TRBV19 and TRBJ2-1; TRBD2 matches at 13 bases. This CDR3 has 19 amino acids. The V segment lost 7 bases and the J segment 7 bases; nucleotides outside the gene matches: 19. From germline, CDR1 is LNHDA and CDR2 SQIVND (reference sequence). This chain's CDR3 is CASMGRWGLAGPTGNEQFF. CDR3 nucleotides: TGTGCCAGTATGGGGAGGTGGGGACTAGCGGGACCAACCGGGAATGAGCAGTTCTTC.

In this sample, this clone turned up a few times. The chain carries TRBV6-5 and TRBJ1-4; TRBD1 matches at 7 bases. CDR3 length: 16 amino acids. Germline lookup yields CDR1 MNHEY and CDR2 SVGAGI. V lost 0 bases to trimming and J lost 3 bases; unmatched junction nucleotides: 4. In DNA, the CDR3 is TGTGCCAGCAGTTACTCAGGGACAGTAGCTAATGAAAAACTGTTTTTT. Translation: CASSYSGTVANEKLFF.

V usage is TRBV10-3 and J usage is TRBJ2-2, with 8 bases that match TRBD2. Germline V gene data show CDR1 as ENHRY and CDR2 as SYGVKD. J lost 6 bases, V lost 6 bases, and 9 bases had no gene match. The CDR3 consists of 15 residues. In DNA form, the CDR3 reads TGTGCCATCAGCGGAACGGGAGGGCGCCCCGGGGAGCTGTTTTTT. Its protein product is CAISGTGGRPGELFF.

This clone was seen a single time. The J gene is TRBJ2-1, the V gene TRBV7-3, with 8 positions matching TRBD2. Losses at the gene ends were 5 bases for V and 8 bases for J; bases not matched to a gene: 5. The V gene's germline CDR1 is SGHTA and CDR2 FQGTGA. The CDR3 runs to 13 residues. The CDR3 DNA follows: TGTGCCAGCAGCGAGCTAGCGGGTCATGAGCAGTTCTTC. This encodes CASSELAGHEQFF.

The rearrangement joins TRBV2 to TRBJ1-1; D uncertain. Deletions cut 10 bases from V and 5 bases from J, with 17 bases between. Germline lookup yields CDR1 SNHLY and CDR2 FYNNEI. This CDR3 region has 13 residues. The CDR3 DNA sequence: TGTGCCACCCTGGACGGGGTAAAGACTGAAGCTTTCTTT. This sequence encodes CATLDGVKTEAFF.

The V call is TRBV7-9, the J call TRBJ1-4; 8 nucleotides match TRBD1. This CDR3 has 15 residues. V trimming: 4 bases; J trimming: 12 bases; junction bases outside the gene matches: 13. Germline assignment: CDR1 SEHNR and CDR2 FQNEAQ (reference sequence). CDR3 nucleotide sequence: TGTGCCAGCAGCTCCGGACGGGACAGGATGGGGGAACTGTTTTTT. Encoded protein: CASSSGRDRMGELFF.

This clone was detected once. J is TRBJ1-1 and V is TRBV9; 9 bases match TRBD1. The length of the CDR3 is 21 residues. The V segment lost 1 base and the J segment 5 bases; nucleotides outside the gene matches: 24. Germline V gene lookup returns CDR1 SGDLS and CDR2 YYNGEE. The chain's CDR3 is CASSVNPAQGLSGQGGTEAFF. The CDR3 region has the DNA TGTGCCAGCAGCGTAAACCCCGCCCAGGGGCTCTCGGGACAGGGTGGTACTGAAGCTTTCTTT.

The chain recombines TRBV5-5 with TRBJ2-7, with TRBD1 matching over 7 bases. The length of the CDR3 is 14 residues. CDR1 is SGHKS, CDR2 YYEKEE, per germline (reference sequence). J was trimmed by 1 base and V by 5 bases; bases with no gene match: 6. In DNA form, the CDR3 reads TGTGCCAGCAGGCCCCGGGACAGTTCCTACGAGCAGTACTTC. It is translated as CASRPRDSSYEQYF.

This rearrangement joins TRBV5-1 to TRBJ2-7; 9 bases are shared with TRBD1. V lost 0 bases to trimming and J lost 5 bases; unmatched junction nucleotides: 6. The CDR3 has 15 amino acids. Germline lookup yields CDR1 SGHRS and CDR2 YFSETQ. CDR3 amino acids: CASSLEQGARDEQYF. CDR3 in DNA: TGCGCCAGCAGCTTGGAACAGGGGGCGCGGGACGAGCAGTACTTC.

The chain recombines TRBV29-1 with TRBJ1-3; 10 nucleotides agree with TRBD1. Germline V lookup: CDR1 SQVTM, CDR2 ANQGSEA. Trimming cost V 6 bases and J 1 base; bases outside gene matches: 9. The CDR3 length is 16 residues. CDR3: CSVGLGQGVSGNTIYF. The CDR3 DNA follows: TGCAGCGTCGGTTTAGGACAGGGGGTGTCTGGAAACACCATATATTTT.

This clone came up once. The gene calls are TRBV5-4 and TRBJ2-2; possibly TRBD2 for D (7 bases). V was trimmed by 6 bases and J by 4 bases, leaving 19 bases between them. This CDR3 contains 16 residues. Looked up from germline, CDR1 is SGHNT and CDR2 is YYREEE (reference sequence). The CDR3 DNA is TGTGCCAGCACCCCCAGGGGAGGGGCGGGCACCGGGGAGCTGTTTTTT. Its translation: CASTPRGGAGTGELFF.

This chain links TRBV3-1 (or the pseudogene TRBV3-2) with TRBJ2-1, with 7 positions matching TRBD2. V lost 1 base and J lost 9; bases outside the gene matches: 0. The CDR3 spans 12 residues. From germline, CDR1 is LGHDT and CDR2 YNNKEL (reference sequence). The CDR3 sequence is CASSQVAGEQFF. The CDR3 DNA is TGTGCCAGCAGCCAAGTAGCGGGTGAGCAGTTCTTC.

This clone has only one observation. The chain couples TRBV30 to TRBJ2-7; TRBD2 matches at 7 bases. The CDR3 loop spans 12 amino acids. The V segment lost 1 base and the J segment 4 bases; nucleotides outside the gene matches: 1. Germline-derived CDR1 and CDR2 are GTSNPN and SVGIG (reference sequence). Written as DNA, the CDR3 is TGTGCCTGGAGTGCGGGAGGTTACGAGCAGTACTTC. Translated: CAWSAGGYEQYF.

This clone was detected once. The chain links TRBV2 to TRBJ2-2; 7 bases line up with TRBD1. Losses at the gene ends were 6 bases for V and 0 bases for J; bases not matched to a gene: 7. CDR3 length: 16 amino acids. CDR1 and CDR2 from the germline V gene are SNHLY and FYNNEI. This CDR3 reads CASSERQGSNTGELFF. The CDR3 bases are TGTGCCAGCAGCGAACGACAGGGCTCGAACACCGGGGAGCTGTTTTTT.

This clone was counted only a few times. The gene calls are TRBV30 and TRBJ2-1, with D perhaps TRBD2 (5 bases). Germline CDR1 GTSNPN, CDR2 SVGIG (reference sequence). The CDR3 runs to 11 residues. Trimming left V 3 bases short and J 10 bases short, with 10 bases between. CDR3 amino acids: CAWSPGGEQFF. CDR3 nucleotide sequence: TGTGCCTGGAGCCCGGGCGGGGAGCAGTTCTTC.

The genes are TRBV30 and TRBJ2-6; D is perhaps TRBD2 (5 bases). Trimming took 3 bases from V and 0 from J, leaving 15 bases between them. The CDR3 extends over 17 amino acids. CDR1 and CDR2 from the germline V gene are GTSNPN and SVGIG (reference sequence). In nucleotides, the CDR3 is TGTGCCTGGAGGGCGGGCCTCCTACCCTCTGGGGCCAACGTCCTGACTTTC. This translates into CAWRAGLLPSGANVLTF.

This clone came up a few times. The rearrangement uses TRBV6-5 and TRBJ1-5; no reliable D call. CDR3 length equals 13 residues. Germline V gene lookup returns CDR1 MNHEY and CDR2 SVGAGI. V lost 7 bases and J 1 base, leaving 8 bases between the germline ends. CDR3 in amino acids: CASTTESNQPQHF. The CDR3 DNA reads as TGTGCCAGCACCACAGAAAGCAATCAGCCCCAGCATTTT.